This T cell receptor beta chain was found in a study of T cell responses to AZD1222 COVID-19 vaccine. Study-wide context: Analysis merged second doses at about 4 or about 12 weeks. Whole-study results and caveats: Among vaccine-associated CD4 TCRs, coverage spanned spike, with dominance at 160-218 and 743-854. The study found Spike-specific TCR breadth and depth rose after two AZD1222 doses. Every sample of the repertoires postdated the peak T cell response.

Comments on this clone: The target antigen is unknown.

Data came from immunoSEQ multiplex PCR; TCRdb stores just in-frame clones and leaves some out. The sample records some 120,000 clones, nearly 90% being singletons. The CDR3 covers 13 residues. Trimming pared 5 bases from V and 4 bases from J, leaving 11 bases between. Germline V lookup: CDR1 SQVTM, CDR2 ANQGSEA. The chain is built from TRBV29-1 and TRBJ2-2; TRBD2 might be the D (6 bases). The receptor's source is an adult in good health. This material consisted of peripheral blood, taken on day 0 of AZD1222 vaccination. Here the CDR3 reads CSVRETRTGELFF. The CDR3 DNA follows: TGCAGCGTTCGGGAGACCCGCACCGGGGAGCTGTTTTTT.